The present T cell receptor beta chain was sequenced within a study of PD-1 blockade in classical Hodgkin lymphoma. The study's findings and limits: Lower baseline TCR diversity was reported for newly diagnosed patients than for healthy donors.

Here immunoSEQ multiplex PCR was the method, and the copy in TCRdb shows in-frame clones only, minus some. The sample lists fewer than 20,000 clones; 80% to 90% were seen once. Concerning this clone itself: Its antigen is unknown.

Germline lookup yields CDR1 SGHVS and CDR2 FQNEAQ. CDR3 length: 15 amino acids. V was pared by 5 bases and J by 5 bases, with 18 bases between. Autologous stem cell transplantation was followed by relapse in every patient, and brentuximab vedotin exposure varied. This sequence originates from a human donor with classical Hodgkin lymphoma. The sequencing used peripheral blood mononuclear cells (PBMCs), collected before the second cycle of nivolumab. V usage is TRBV7-8 and J usage is TRBJ2-5, with a possible D match to TRBD2 (6 bases). CDR3: CASSARLVTRETQYF. The CDR3 region has the DNA TGTGCCAGCAGCGCGCGACTAGTCACAAGGGAGACCCAGTACTTC.